This is a list of T cell receptor beta chains from one sample in a study of T-cell reconstitution after alpha-beta-depleted transplantation in children. Each CDR3 protein is one row after TCRdb ran MiXCR on the PCR reads. Here the sample spans around 240,000 distinct CDR3 sequences, 9.7% being singletons. The sample was PBMCs from the stem cell graft donor, taken from the stem cell graft. The source is a human donor who donated a stem cell graft to a child with SCID. Each CDR3 is given with its conserved first and last residue. A D gene is named only where the DNA matches it firmly. Expanded clones get a size class; other rows say once, few or many, or leave the size out.

abundance	v_gene	len	d_gene	j_gene	CDR3nt	CDR3aa
many	TRBV5-6	15	TRBD2	TRBJ2-1	TGTGCCAGCAGCTTCCGGGGCGGGGGGTTAGCTGAGCAGTTCTTC	CASSFRGGGLAEQFF
.	TRBV7-9	13	.	TRBJ1-5	TGTGCCAGCAGCTATGGGGAGGTTCAGCCCCAGCATTTT	CASSYGEVQPQHF
many	TRBV20-1	12	.	TRBJ2-3	TGCAGTGCTAGGCTTCGCGGGGATACGCAGTATTTT	CSARLRGDTQYF
many	TRBV7-2	15	TRBD2	TRBJ2-5	TGTGCCAGCAGCCTTCTCGGGACTAGAAAAGAGACCCAGTACTTC	CASSLLGTRKETQYF
many	TRBV20-1	15	TRBD2	TRBJ2-1	TGCAGTGCCCCACCGACTAGCGGGGGTTACAATGAGCAGTTCTTC	CSAPPTSGGYNEQFF
many	TRBV28	14	TRBD1	TRBJ1-4	TGTGCCAGCAGTTCTGGACAGGGGGGGAAAAAACTGTTTTTT	CASSSGQGGKKLFF
many	TRBV9	16	.	TRBJ1-6	TGTGCCAGCAGCTTCGATCCGAGTGGCTTTAATTCACCCCTCCACTTT	CASSFDPSGFNSPLHF
once	TRBV12-3/TRBV12-4	11	.	TRBJ1-1	TGTGCCGGCAGTTTCGGCACTGAAGCTTTCTTT	CAGSFGTEAFF
many	TRBV5-1	14	.	TRBJ1-3	TGCGCCAGCAGCTCAGGGGACTATGGAAACACCATATATTTT	CASSSGDYGNTIYF
many	TRBV6-5	14	TRBD1	TRBJ1-4	TGTGCCAGCAGTTGGGACAGGGTCTCCGGAAAACTGTTTTTT	CASSWDRVSGKLFF
many	TRBV7-2	16	.	TRBJ2-2	TGTGCCAGCAGCTTAGTCGGGGGCAGGAACACCGGGGAGCTGTTTTTT	CASSLVGGRNTGELFF
many	TRBV5-1	16	.	TRBJ1-2	TGCGCCAGCAGCTGGGATTTGACCGGGTTCGTCCGTGGCTACACCTTC	CASSWDLTGFVRGYTF
many	TRBV6-5	15	TRBD1	TRBJ2-3	TGTGCCAGCAGTTATTTACAGGGGTACCCAGATACGCAGTATTTT	CASSYLQGYPDTQYF
many	TRBV27	16	.	TRBJ2-2	TGTGCCAGCAGTCCGACCGGGACAACTAACACCGGGGAGCTGTTTTTT	CASSPTGTTNTGELFF
many	TRBV7-8	13	TRBD2	TRBJ2-1	TGTGCCAGCAGCTTAGGGGGGGGGGATGAGCAGTTCTTC	CASSLGGGDEQFF
.	TRBV11-2	19	TRBD2	TRBJ2-3	TGTGCCAGCAGCCGCACCGGTGGACTAGCGGGCTTATGGGCAGATACGCAGTATTTT	CASSRTGGLAGLWADTQYF
many	TRBV28	15	.	TRBJ2-7	TGTGCCAGCAGCCCACTTAGAATAGGACAGCTCGAGCAGTACTTC	CASSPLRIGQLEQYF
many	TRBV20-1	13	.	TRBJ2-1	TGCAGTGCTAGACAGGACAGTCACAATGAGCAGTTCTTC	CSARQDSHNEQFF
many	TRBV5-1	18	.	TRBJ1-2	TGCGCCAGCAGCCCTCCTTTGGGGGGGGGCAGCCTTAACTATGGCTACACCTTC	CASSPPLGGGSLNYGYTF
many	TRBV7-2	17	TRBD2	TRBJ2-1	TGTGCCAGCAGCTTAGCGGGGACTAGCGGGCTATACAATGAGCAGTTCTTC	CASSLAGTSGLYNEQFF
.	TRBV6-2/TRBV6-3	15	TRBD2	TRBJ2-3	TGTGCCAGCACTGACGGGACTACGGGCACAGATACGCAGTATTTT	CASTDGTTGTDTQYF
many	TRBV2	14	TRBD1	TRBJ1-5	TGTGCCAGCAGTGGGACAGGGGGCGTTCAGCCCCAGCATTTT	CASSGTGGVQPQHF
many	TRBV4-1	15	.	TRBJ1-1	TGCGCCAGCAGCCAACCGCGACAAGCCAACACTGAAGCTTTCTTT	CASSQPRQANTEAFF
many	TRBV12-3/TRBV12-4	14	.	TRBJ1-2	TGTGCCAGCAGTTTAGCGGGCAGCCTCTGGGGCTACACCTTC	CASSLAGSLWGYTF
many	TRBV7-2	14	.	TRBJ2-1	TGTGCCAGCACCATAGGGGCCGGTCGTGATGAGCAGTTCTTC	CASTIGAGRDEQFF
few	TRBV3-1	15	.	TRBJ1-3	TGTGCCAGCAGCCAAGTGGCCAGTCGGGGAAACACCATATATTTT	CASSQVASRGNTIYF
many	TRBV7-2	15	TRBD2	TRBJ2-1	TGTGCCAGTACACCCGGGGGGGTTTCCTACAATGAGCAGTTCTTC	CASTPGGVSYNEQFF
many	TRBV5-1	14	TRBD1	TRBJ2-7	TGCGCCAGCAGCTCGATCGACAGGGACTACGAGCAGTACTTC	CASSSIDRDYEQYF
.	TRBV7-3	14	.	TRBJ2-2	TGTGCCAGCAGCCCTTATATGAACACCGGGGAGCTGTTTTTT	CASSPYMNTGELFF
many	TRBV20-1	14	TRBD2	TRBJ2-5	TGCAGTGCTAGACAGACGGGGGGGCCAGAGACCCAGTACTTC	CSARQTGGPETQYF
many	TRBV20-1	14	TRBD2	TRBJ2-2	TGCAGTGCTCCCCTAGCGGGGGGAACCGGGGAGCTGTTTTTT	CSAPLAGGTGELFF
many	TRBV29-1	14	.	TRBJ1-1	TGCAGCGCCGCGAGTCGACAGCGGGGCACTGAAGCTTTCTTT	CSAASRQRGTEAFF
many	TRBV5-6	14	.	TRBJ1-1	TGTGCCAGCAGCAATGGACGGAGGAACACTGAAGCTTTCTTT	CASSNGRRNTEAFF
many	TRBV11-2	17	TRBD1	TRBJ2-5	TGTGCCAGCAGCTCCGTAACAGGGGGATTAACTCAAGAGACCCAGTACTTC	CASSSVTGGLTQETQYF
many	TRBV9	15	TRBD1	TRBJ2-3	TGTGCCAGCAGCCCCGGGGACAGATACACAGATACGCAGTATTTT	CASSPGDRYTDTQYF
many	TRBV6-6	13	.	TRBJ1-5	TGTGCCAGCGAAAGGGAGGGCAATCAGCCCCAGCATTTT	CASEREGNQPQHF
many	TRBV20-1	14	.	TRBJ2-1	TGCAGTGCTAGAGGACCCCTAGAGTCCAATGAGCAGTTCTTC	CSARGPLESNEQFF
many	TRBV10-3	14	TRBD1	TRBJ1-1	TGTGCCGTCGCGCCGGGACAGGGGAACACTGAAGCTTTCTTT	CAVAPGQGNTEAFF
.	TRBV3-1	17	TRBD1	TRBJ2-1	TGTGCCACCACCCAAGCCCGGGACAGGGATTTAGCCAATGAGCAGTTCTTC	CATTQARDRDLANEQFF
many	TRBV7-9	13	TRBD2	TRBJ2-7	TGTGCCAGCGGACTAGGAGTGGCCTACGAGCAGTACTTC	CASGLGVAYEQYF
.	TRBV2	13	.	TRBJ1-1	TGTGCCAGCAGTGTTTTACAGGACACTGAAGCTTTCTTT	CASSVLQDTEAFF
many	TRBV12-3/TRBV12-4	14	.	TRBJ1-2	TGTGCCAGCAGTTTAGCGCAGGTCACCTATGGCTACACCTTC	CASSLAQVTYGYTF
many	TRBV7-2	14	TRBD1	TRBJ1-1	TGTGCCAGCAGGCGGGACAGGAGAAACACTGAAGCTTTCTTT	CASRRDRRNTEAFF